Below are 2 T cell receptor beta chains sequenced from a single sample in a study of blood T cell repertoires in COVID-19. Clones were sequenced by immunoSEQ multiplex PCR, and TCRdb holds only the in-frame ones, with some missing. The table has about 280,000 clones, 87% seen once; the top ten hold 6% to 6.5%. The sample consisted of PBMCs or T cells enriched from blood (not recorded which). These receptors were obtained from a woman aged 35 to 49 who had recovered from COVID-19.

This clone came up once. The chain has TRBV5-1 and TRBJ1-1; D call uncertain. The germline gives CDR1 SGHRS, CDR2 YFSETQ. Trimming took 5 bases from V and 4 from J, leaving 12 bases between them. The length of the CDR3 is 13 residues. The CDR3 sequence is CASSSPAGTEAFF. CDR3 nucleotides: TGCGCCAGCAGTTCGCCGGCGGGCACTGAAGCTTTCTTT.

The CDR3 nucleotides read TGTGCCAGTAGTATTGTGGCTCAGCCCCAGCATTTT. It encodes CASSIVAQPQHF. The rearrangement links TRBV19 to TRBJ1-5; D remains ambiguous. The V end was cut by 3 bases, the J end by 6 bases, with 6 bases between. Germline V gene lookup returns CDR1 LNHDA and CDR2 SQIVND (reference sequence). CDR3 size: 12 residues.